This entry lists 5 T cell receptor beta chains sequenced from one sample in a study of T cell repertoires in cytomegalovirus infection. No antigen is known for these receptors. Each CDR3 protein is one row after TCRdb ran MiXCR on the reads. The data hold around 49,000 distinct CDR3 sequences, with around 20% observed a single time. The source material was CD8+ T cells from cultured PBMCs, sampled from culture after CMV antigen stimulation. These receptors were taken from a human donor in good health (CMV status not recorded). Some clones in this sample may be carry-over from other donors' samples.

The sample holds a few counts of this clonotype. The germline gene is not matched at one end of the junction; a read error may be the cause. The chain links TRBV6-1 to TRBJ1-2, with D hard to call. CDR1 MNHNS and CDR2 SASEGT come from the germline V gene. The CDR3 is made up of 16 amino acids. The CDR3 DNA sequence: TGTGCCAGCAGTGAACCCCGGGTTACCGATTTTCGTGGCTACACTTTC. Translating gives CASSEPRVTDFRGYTF.

The J gene is TRBJ2-2, the V gene TRBV24-1, with 7 nucleotides matching TRBD1. This CDR3 spans 18 amino acids. Germline loops: CDR1 KGHDR, CDR2 SFDVKD. V shed 0 bases and J 4 bases; nucleotides not matched to a gene: 10. The CDR3 protein is CATSDLTTGASGTGELFF. The CDR3 bases are TGTGCCACCAGTGATTTGACAACAGGGGCTTCGGGCACCGGGGAGCTGTTTTTT.

This clonotype has at least ten counts. The J gene is TRBJ2-7, the V gene TRBV6-2 or TRBV6-3; the D is unclear. CDR1 is MNHEY and CDR2 is SVGEGT in the germline V gene. V gave up 2 bases and J gave up 2 bases, with 7 bases separating them. The CDR3 is made up of 13 amino acids. CDR3 in amino acids: CASSYTAAYEQYF. The CDR3 DNA reads TGTGCCAGCAGTTACACGGCAGCCTACGAGCAGTACTTC.

In this sample, this clonotype turned up a few times. This chain connects TRBV29-1 to TRBJ2-1; 11 bases map to TRBD1. Germline loops: CDR1 SQVTM, CDR2 ANQGSEA. The CDR3 length is 14 residues. V lost 7 bases and J lost 4; bases outside the gene matches: 6. CDR3 loop: CSAAGTGGYNEQFF. The CDR3 nucleotides read TGCAGCGCGGCCGGGACAGGGGGATACAATGAGCAGTTCTTC.

The V call is TRBV7-9, the J call TRBJ2-7, with TRBD2 matching over 10 bases. The CDR3 is made up of 15 amino acids. Germline CDR1 is SEHNR and CDR2 is FQNEAQ (reference sequence). V shed 4 bases and J 2 bases; nucleotides not matched to a gene: 5. CDR3 sequence reads: CASSSGTSETYEQYF. Written as DNA, the CDR3 is TGTGCCAGCAGCTCCGGGACTAGCGAAACCTACGAGCAGTACTTC.